This passage covers 15 T cell receptor beta chains from one sample sequenced in a study of OX40 agonist ivuxolimab in advanced cancers. The library was made by the immunoSEQ multiplex PCR assay. The table was pulled from immuneACCESS by TCRdb, which kept in-frame rearrangements only. Such tables lose some clones; where checked, under half of the loss comes from unresolved V genes, and the rest has no known cause. The sample records nearly 85,000 clones, around 85% of which are singletons. The ten largest clones capture around 2% of the sample. This sample comprised CD4+ or CD8+ T cells sorted from blood, obtained in a trial of the OX40 agonist ivuxolimab. The receptors come from an adult with an advanced solid tumor such as melanoma, head and neck, liver or kidney cancer.

The chain uses TRBV5-6 and TRBJ1-2; D not certain. The CDR3 sequence is 12 residues long. The V end lost 3 bases, the J end lost 4 bases, and 7 bases lay between the germline ends. Per the germline V gene, CDR1 is SGHDT and CDR2 is YYEEEE. In DNA form, the CDR3 reads TGTGCCAGCAGCTCCGCCATCTATGGCTACACCTTC. Amino acid sequence: CASSSAIYGYTF.

The gene calls are TRBV5-4 and TRBJ1-6, with D tentatively TRBD1 (5 bases). Trimming took off 7 bases at V and 7 bases at J, with 18 bases between the two ends. Germline-derived CDR1 and CDR2 are SGHNT and YYREEE (reference sequence). The CDR3 runs 15 residues. The CDR3 coding sequence is TGTGCCAGCGGACTCCAGGGTGTCGCGAATTCACCCCTCCACTTT. Its translation: CASGLQGVANSPLHF.

The chain links TRBV4-1 to TRBJ2-2; 7 bases align to TRBD2. Germline V CDR1 and CDR2: MGHRA, YSYEKL. V trimming: 2 bases; J trimming: 5 bases; junction bases outside the gene matches: 8. There are 16 residues in the CDR3. The CDR3 sequence: CASSQRSSGGTGELFF. CDR3 coding DNA: TGCGCCAGCAGCCAACGGTCTAGCGGAGGTACCGGGGAGCTGTTTTTT.

V usage is TRBV19 and J usage is TRBJ2-5; possibly TRBD2 for D (7 bases). Between the trimmed V and J ends, which lost 4 bases and 5 bases, there was a span of 17 bases. Germline V gene lookup returns CDR1 LNHDA and CDR2 SQIVND (reference sequence). This CDR3 is 15 amino acids long. The CDR3 region is CASSKSGGRRETQYF. The CDR3 DNA reads as TGTGCCAGTAGTAAGTCGGGGGGCAGGCGGGAGACCCAGTACTTC. Filled out from reference TRBV19 and TRBJ2-5, the complete variable domain reads DGGITQSPKYLFRKEGQNVTLSCEQNLNHDAMYWYRQDPGQGLRLIYYSQIVNDFQKGDIAEGYSVSREKKESFPLTVTSAQKNPTAFYLCASSKSGGRRETQYFGPGTRLLVL.

V and J are TRBV5-5 and TRBJ2-7, with D unclear. CDR3 length: 12 residues. CDR1 and CDR2 from the germline V gene are SGHKS and YYEKEE (reference sequence). The V and J ends lost 0 bases and 3 bases respectively, with 4 bases between them. This chain's CDR3 is CASSLALYEQYF. The CDR3 DNA is TGTGCCAGCAGCTTGGCCCTCTACGAGCAGTACTTC.

The table lists this clone with a few counts. V is TRBV6-5 and J is TRBJ1-2; D is unresolved. Germline V gene data show CDR1 as MNHEY and CDR2 as SVGAGI. V lost 7 bases and J lost 8, with 14 bases in between. The CDR3 runs 12 residues. The CDR3 DNA is TGTGCCAGCAAGAGGTCTCGCGAAGGCTACACCTTC. It encodes CASKRSREGYTF.

This clone turned up a few times. The rearrangement links TRBV2 to TRBJ1-4, with 7 bases matching TRBD1. The CDR3 has 16 amino acids. V lost 2 bases and J lost 3; bases outside the gene matches: 6. Germline assignment: CDR1 SNHLY and CDR2 FYNNEI. CDR3 sequence reads: CASSERGRGSNEKLFF. CDR3 bases: TGTGCCAGCAGTGAAAGGGGCAGGGGGTCTAATGAAAAACTGTTTTTT.

V usage is TRBV29-1 and J usage is TRBJ2-5, with a tentative D call TRBD2 (5 bases). This CDR3 spans 12 amino acids. Germline values: CDR1 SQVTM, CDR2 ANQGSEA. The ends were cut back, 6 bases at V and 7 bases at J, with 15 bases in the middle. For the CDR3, the DNA is TGCAGCGTGCGCCGGGATGTGGGGACCCAGTACTTC. Translation: CSVRRDVGTQYF.

This chain uses TRBV21-1 with TRBJ2-2. TRBV21-1 is a pseudogene locus. The CDR3 loop spans 17 amino acids. CDR3 in DNA: TGTGCCAGGCGGTTAGGCCGCCGCTTCATAGGACCCGGGGAGCTGTTTTTT. It codes for CARRLGRRFIGPGELFF.

CDR3 region: CASSQDPLGKLFF. The DNA of the CDR3 is TGTGCCAGCAGCCAGGATCCTTTGGGAAAACTGTTTTTT. This chain links TRBV6-1 with TRBJ1-4; no firm D call. The CDR3 has 13 amino acids. Between the trimmed V and J ends, which lost 6 bases and 10 bases, there was a span of 15 bases. Germline CDR1 and CDR2: MNHNS and SASEGT.

The chain has TRBV4-1 and TRBJ1-6; the D is unclear. This CDR3 contains 14 residues. Trimming stripped 5 bases from V and 9 bases from J, with 14 bases between. Germline V gene data show CDR1 as MGHRA and CDR2 as YSYEKL. The CDR3 DNA is TGCGCCAGCAGCTACCGGGATCCTGGTTCACCCCTCCACTTT. Translated, it gives CASSYRDPGSPLHF.

The chain is built from TRBV5-1 and TRBJ2-3; 8 bases agree with TRBD1. The CDR3 length is 19 residues. Per germline, CDR1 SGHRS and CDR2 YFSETQ. V gave up 4 bases and J gave up 0 bases; unmatched junction bases: 16. This chain's CDR3 is CASSPRQGSTYTSTDTQYF. The CDR3 coding sequence is TGCGCCAGCAGCCCGAGACAGGGGTCAACGTATACTAGCACAGATACGCAGTATTTT.

The chain uses TRBV7-2 and TRBJ2-7; D uncertain. This CDR3 contains 14 residues. Germline V gives CDR1 SGHTA, CDR2 FQGNSA. V was shortened by 1 base and J by 3 bases, with 10 bases between the two germline ends. The CDR3 reads CASSLDGGFYEQYF. CDR3 sequence (DNA): TGTGCCAGCAGCTTAGACGGTGGGTTCTACGAGCAGTACTTC.

This rearrangement joins TRBV5-1 to TRBJ2-3; possibly TRBD1 for D (6 bases). CDR1 is SGHRS and CDR2 is YFSETQ in the germline V gene. The CDR3 length is 13 residues. Trimming took 2 bases from V and 6 from J, leaving 10 bases between them. DNA for the CDR3: TGCGCCAGCAGCTTACAGGGTGGGGATACGCAGTATTTT. Residues: CASSLQGGDTQYF.

This rearrangement joins TRBV7-2 to TRBJ1-2; D unresolved. The germline CDR1 and CDR2 sequences are SGHTA and FQGNSA. The CDR3 is 15 amino acids. V lost 3 bases and J 4 bases, leaving 15 bases between the germline ends. The CDR3 coding sequence is TGTGCCAGCAGCTTTACCATCGGGAAGGGCTATGGCTACACCTTC. It specifies CASSFTIGKGYGYTF.